The clone carrying this TCR delta chain was found a few times. The TCRdb protein, from a much larger clone, departs from this DNA's translation at residue 3, likely by read error; the protein shown derives from the DNA. TCRdb reprocessed the reads through CATT. The repertoire consists of under 2,000 delta-chain clones, with roughly 1% occurring once and the leading ten covering roughly 41%. Germline V gene data show CDR1 as GEAIGNYY and CDR2 as EKD. The CDR3 is 19 amino acids. This specimen comes from a study of gamma-delta chains in newborns, infants, children. Looking at the study overall: Innate gammadelta T cells reportedly expand polyclonally right after birth, driven by microbial exposure, per the title.

The receptor was isolated from a child who was a newborn, infant or young child, either healthy, febrile or measles-vaccinated (not recorded which). What was sequenced was blood. The rearrangement links TRDV2 to TRDJ1; 11 bases agree with TRDD3. The CDR3: CAYDTYLEYWGIVSDKPIF. As DNA, the CDR3 is TGTGCCTATGACACCTATCTCGAGTACTGGGGGATAGTGAGCGATAAACCCATCTTT.